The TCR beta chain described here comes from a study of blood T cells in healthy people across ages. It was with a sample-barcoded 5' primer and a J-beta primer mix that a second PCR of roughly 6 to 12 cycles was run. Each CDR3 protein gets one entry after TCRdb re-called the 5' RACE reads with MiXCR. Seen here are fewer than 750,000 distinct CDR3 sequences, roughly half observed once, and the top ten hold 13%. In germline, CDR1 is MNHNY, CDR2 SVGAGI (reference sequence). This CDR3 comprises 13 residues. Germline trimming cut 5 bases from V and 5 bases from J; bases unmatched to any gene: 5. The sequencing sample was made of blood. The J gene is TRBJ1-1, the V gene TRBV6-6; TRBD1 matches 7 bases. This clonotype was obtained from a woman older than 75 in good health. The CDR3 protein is CASSAPDRTEAFF. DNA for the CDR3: TGTGCCAGCAGTGCTCCGGACAGGACTGAAGCTTTCTTT.